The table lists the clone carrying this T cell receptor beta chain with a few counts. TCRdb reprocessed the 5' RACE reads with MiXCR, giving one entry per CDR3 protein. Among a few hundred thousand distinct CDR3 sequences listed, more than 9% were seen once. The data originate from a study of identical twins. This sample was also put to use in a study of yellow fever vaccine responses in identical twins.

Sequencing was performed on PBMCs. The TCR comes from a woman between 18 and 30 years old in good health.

The CDR3 DNA reads TGTGCCAGCAGCTACGACCCCACAGATACGCAGTATTTT. Amino acid sequence: CASSYDPTDTQYF. V is TRBV7-2 and J is TRBJ2-3; D unclear. Germline CDR1 SGHTA, CDR2 FQGNSA. The CDR3 covers 13 residues. The V gene lost 4 bases and the J gene lost 2 bases, with 7 bases spanning the gap.